This T cell receptor beta chain was sequenced for a study of identical twins' blood T cells. This clonotype was counted between two and nine times. TCRdb itself ran the 5' RACE reads through MiXCR, one entry per CDR3 protein. The sample shows 350,000 to 400,000 distinct CDR3 sequences, roughly 28% of them seen only once. The germline V and J ends were trimmed by 4 bases and 4 bases, with 16 bases remaining between them. The CDR3 length is 15 residues. Germline V gene data show CDR1 as SGDLS and CDR2 as YYNGEE. The rearrangement uses TRBV9 and TRBJ2-3, with D tentatively TRBD1 (6 bases). This TCR was recovered from a woman aged 18 to 55 in good health. The sample comprised PBMCs. CDR3 DNA: TGTGCCAGCAGCAGTACCGGGACAATCTCAGATACGCAGTATTTT. Protein: CASSSTGTISDTQYF.